This T cell receptor beta chain was captured in a study of identical twins. All donors comprised healthy Caucasians. TCRdb analysed the 5' RACE reads with MiXCR anew, one entry per CDR3 protein. The table includes approximately 690,000 distinct CDR3 sequences, roughly 6% detected once. The trim removed 4 bases at V and 0 bases at J, leaving 8 bases unmatched. The CDR3 loop spans 17 amino acids. Germline CDR1 and CDR2: LNHNV and YYDKDF (reference sequence). V and J are TRBV15 and TRBJ2-1, with TRBD2 matching 8 bases. Sample: naive T cells sorted from blood. This sequence originates from a man younger than 35 in good health. CDR3 region: CATSMERLAYSYNEQFF. CDR3 sequence (DNA): TGTGCCACCAGCATGGAACGACTAGCGTACTCCTACAATGAGCAGTTCTTC.